The 16 T cell receptor beta chains below come from one sample, sequenced in a study of shared clonotypes between healthy human individuals. Method: immunoSEQ multiplex PCR; TCRdb's copy keeps in-frame clones and lacks some. There are roughly 2,000,000 clones in the sample; over 85% occur only once, and 0.95% to 1.5% lies in the top ten. In the naive CD8 group, cells lacked CD45RO and were positively selected for CCR7, so terminally differentiated effector memory CD45RA+ cells were left out. Sequencing was carried out using naive CD8+ T cells sorted from blood. These receptors came from a man younger than 35 in good health.

The genes are TRBV4-1 and TRBJ1-3; D unresolved. The CDR3 is 15 amino acids. Trimming removed 1 base from V and 5 bases from J, with 12 bases in between. The germline V gene has CDR1 MGHRA and CDR2 YSYEKL. The CDR3 is CASSQVSGTRNTIYF. In DNA, the CDR3 is TGCGCCAGCAGCCAAGTCTCGGGTACCAGAAACACCATATATTTT.

Turning to this clone: Other DNA sequences from this sample encode an identical CDR3 as well. CDR3 amino acids: CASSLGRGEKLFF. Written as DNA, the CDR3 is TGTGCCAGCAGCTTAGGACGAGGTGAAAAACTGTTTTTT. V is TRBV13 and J is TRBJ1-4; D not certain. Germline V gene lookup returns CDR1 PRHDT and CDR2 FYEKMQ (reference sequence). There are 13 residues in the CDR3. With 0 bases removed from V and 7 bases from J, the gap between germline ends came to 6 bases.

The chain joins TRBV27 to TRBJ2-1; D might be TRBD1 (5 bases). Trimming took 1 base from V and 4 from J, leaving 8 bases between them. The CDR3 has 14 residues. In germline, CDR1 is MNHEY, CDR2 SMNVEV (reference sequence). The CDR3 DNA follows: TGTGCCAGCAGTTTATACCAGGGATACAATGAGCAGTTCTTC. Amino acid sequence: CASSLYQGYNEQFF.

The count of this clone is one. This chain uses TRBV14 with TRBJ1-2; TRBD1 might be the D (6 bases). Germline CDR1 and CDR2: SGHDN and FVKESK. V lost 2 bases and J lost 1, with 14 bases in between. CDR3 length: 16 residues. In nucleotides, the CDR3 is TGTGCCAGCAGCCAATACTTTCCAGGGGATAACTATGGCTACACCTTC. Protein: CASSQYFPGDNYGYTF.

The count of this clone is one. The chain has TRBV7-6 and TRBJ1-1; D is undetermined. V was pared by 5 bases and J by 0 bases, with 7 bases between. The CDR3 spans 13 residues. The germline gives CDR1 SGHVS, CDR2 FNYEAQ. CDR3 sequence reads: CASSPSLNTEAFF. In DNA, the CDR3 is TGTGCCAGCAGCCCGAGTTTGAACACTGAAGCTTTCTTT.

The J gene is TRBJ1-1, the V gene TRBV5-1; no clear D. The CDR3 is 15 residues long. V dropped 2 bases and J dropped 2 bases, with 13 bases sitting between them. From germline, CDR1 is SGHRS and CDR2 YFSETQ. The CDR3: CASSLLGVGNTEAFF. DNA for the CDR3: TGCGCCAGCAGCTTATTGGGCGTCGGAAACACTGAAGCTTTCTTT.

This clone was detected a few times. Other DNA sequences within the sample encode an identical CDR3. The chain uses TRBV5-1 and TRBJ2-7; D not resolved. Germline V gives CDR1 SGHRS, CDR2 YFSETQ. V was pared by 0 bases and J by 3 bases, with 4 bases between. The CDR3 is 12 amino acids. CDR3 bases: TGCGCCAGCAGCTTGGACGACTACGAGCAGTACTTC. Encoded protein: CASSLDDYEQYF.

This clone occurred once. The V call is TRBV5-5, the J call TRBJ2-4, with TRBD1 matching over 8 bases. Losses at the gene ends were 4 bases for V and 7 bases for J; bases not matched to a gene: 7. Germline V CDR1 and CDR2: SGHKS, YYEKEE (reference sequence). There are 14 residues in the CDR3. This CDR3 is CASSHGQGPNIQYF. The DNA of the CDR3 is TGTGCCAGCAGCCACGGACAGGGACCGAACATTCAGTACTTC.

V usage is TRBV27 and J usage is TRBJ2-1; D gene ambiguous. Germline-derived CDR1 and CDR2 are MNHEY and SMNVEV (reference sequence). The CDR3 contains 12 residues. Trimming removed 6 bases at V and 5 bases at J, with 8 bases between. Here the CDR3 reads CASRGSNNEQFF. The DNA of the CDR3 is TGTGCCAGCAGGGGGTCGAACAATGAGCAGTTCTTC.

V usage is TRBV6-1 and J usage is TRBJ1-2; no definite D call. V lost 3 bases, J lost 8 bases, and 10 bases lay in between. The V gene's germline CDR1 is MNHNS and CDR2 SASEGT. The CDR3 is 12 amino acids. The CDR3 sequence: CASSDRTNGYTF. The CDR3 nucleotides read TGTGCCAGCAGTGACAGGACCAACGGCTACACCTTC.

This clone was seen a single time. The rearrangement links TRBV7-9 to TRBJ2-2; the match to TRBD2 covers 10 bases. The CDR3 spans 17 residues. CDR1 and CDR2 (germline): SEHNR, FQNEAQ (reference sequence). The J segment lost 1 base and the V segment lost 4 bases, leaving 6 bases of the junction unmatched. For the CDR3, the DNA is TGTGCCAGCAGCTCCAAAAGGACTAGCGGGAACACCGGGGAGCTGTTTTTT. As protein: CASSSKRTSGNTGELFF.

This clone was counted once. This chain joins TRBV6-1 and TRBJ1-1; D is unresolved. CDR1 and CDR2 from the germline V gene are MNHNS and SASEGT. The CDR3 is 13 residues long. V lost 7 bases, J lost 4 bases, and 13 bases lay in between. Written as DNA, the CDR3 is TGTGCCAGCACCTCCATGAAGGGCACTGAAGCTTTCTTT. This encodes CASTSMKGTEAFF.

The chain has TRBV6-5 and TRBJ1-3; D possibly corresponds to TRBD1 (5 bases). The CDR3 totals 15 residues. The germline V gene encodes CDR1 MNHEY and CDR2 SVGAGI. Between the trimmed V and J ends, which lost 8 bases and 1 base, there was a span of 15 bases. The CDR3 loop reads CASSVDQGSGNTIYF. CDR3 sequence (DNA): TGTGCCAGCTCTGTCGATCAGGGTTCTGGAAACACCATATATTTT.

The chain carries TRBV7-8 and TRBJ2-7; D is ambiguous. V lost 4 bases to trimming and J lost 0 bases, with 4 bases between them. CDR3 length: 12 amino acids. Looked up from germline, CDR1 is SGHVS and CDR2 is FQNEAQ. The CDR3 loop reads CASSSSSYEQYF. In DNA, the CDR3 is TGTGCCAGCAGCTCGAGCTCCTACGAGCAGTACTTC.

Worth noting for this clone: This sample includes further DNA sequences coding for the same CDR3. J is TRBJ1-1 and V is TRBV27, with 7 bases identical to TRBD1. CDR1 is MNHEY, CDR2 SMNVEV, per germline (reference sequence). This CDR3 region has 14 residues. Unmatched junction bases numbered 1, after V lost 2 bases and J lost 1 base. Here the CDR3 DNA reads TGTGCCAGCAGTTTAAGGGACAGGAACACTGAAGCTTTCTTT. Translated: CASSLRDRNTEAFF.

The rearrangement joins TRBV4-3 to TRBJ2-7, with TRBD1 matching over 7 bases. CDR1 is LGHNA and CDR2 is YSLEER in the germline V gene. The CDR3 is made up of 15 amino acids. V gave up 3 bases and J gave up 6 bases; unmatched junction bases: 11. CDR3 sequence: CASSQDTTGSREQYF. DNA of the CDR3: TGCGCCAGCAGCCAGGATACGACAGGGAGTCGCGAGCAGTACTTC.